The 9 T cell receptor beta chains listed next were all sequenced from one sample in a study of Ad26.COV2.S vaccination and SARS-CoV-2 variants. This sample's treatment: around 19 received Ad26.COV2.S at low or high dose, single or two shots; about 5 received placebo; per-sample allocation not given. Each sample was drawn 63 days after the first injection (of vaccine or placebo). This table comes from immunoSEQ multiplex PCR, and its TCRdb copy is limited to in-frame clones, with some not included. This table holds about 470,000 clones, 90% found once. This sample comprised peripheral blood, obtained in a trial of Ad26.COV2.S vaccine versus placebo. These receptors were obtained from a person between 18 and 65 years old who received the Ad26.COV2.S COVID-19 vaccine or a placebo.

In this sample, this clone turned up once. This chain links TRBV6-5 with TRBJ2-2; 10 nucleotides align to TRBD2. The CDR3 is 15 residues long. CDR1 MNHEY and CDR2 SVGAGI come from the germline V gene. The trim removed 8 bases at V and 4 bases at J, leaving 7 bases unmatched. CDR3 in DNA: TGTGCCAGCCGCCTAGCGGGAGAGCCCACCGGGGAGCTGTTTTTT. It codes for CASRLAGEPTGELFF.

The rearrangement uses TRBV10-3 and TRBJ2-5; 7 positions agree with TRBD1. CDR3 length: 16 amino acids. Per the germline V gene, CDR1 is ENHRY and CDR2 is SYGVKD. With V trimmed by 4 bases and J by 4 bases, 12 bases remained unmatched. CDR3: CAISVERQGVRETQYF. The CDR3, as DNA: TGTGCCATCAGTGTGGAGAGACAGGGAGTCCGAGAGACCCAGTACTTC.

This chain links TRBV28 with TRBJ1-2, with TRBD1 matching over 9 bases. This CDR3 has 15 residues. The germline V gene encodes CDR1 MDHEN and CDR2 SYDVKM. The V and J ends lost 4 bases and 5 bases, in that order; junction bases with no gene match: 8. Here the CDR3 DNA reads TGTGCCAGCAGTTCTCCCGGGACAGGGCTTTATGGCTACACCTTC. Amino acids: CASSSPGTGLYGYTF.

The chain is built from TRBV5-1 and TRBJ2-7, with D perhaps TRBD1 (6 bases). Germline assignment: CDR1 SGHRS and CDR2 YFSETQ. This CDR3 is built from 12 residues. The V and J ends lost 5 bases and 5 bases respectively, with 11 bases between them. The CDR3 coding sequence is TGCGCCAGCAGGAAGGCAGGGGACGAGCAGTACTTC. It encodes CASRKAGDEQYF.

Only one count was recorded for this clone. V and J are TRBV4-3 and TRBJ2-7; 9 positions agree with TRBD2. The V gene end was trimmed by 0 bases and the J gene end by 2 bases; junction bases not matched to a gene: 8. The CDR3 consists of 17 residues. Per germline, CDR1 LGHNA and CDR2 YSLEER. This chain's CDR3 is CASSQDPPLAGPYEQYF. CDR3 coding DNA: TGCGCCAGCAGCCAAGATCCCCCACTAGCGGGCCCCTACGAGCAGTACTTC.

The chain joins TRBV4-3 to TRBJ2-1; TRBD2 matches 11 bases. CDR1 is LGHNA and CDR2 is YSLEER in the germline V gene. The junction had 15 bases not matched to a gene; V was cut back by 0 bases and J by 8 bases. The CDR3 is made up of 19 amino acids. The CDR3 protein is CASSQDRQASGRSWYEQFF. DNA of the CDR3: TGCGCCAGCAGCCAAGACCGACAGGCTAGCGGGAGGAGTTGGTATGAGCAGTTCTTC.

The J gene is TRBJ1-2, the V gene TRBV11-3; D gene ambiguous. This CDR3 region has 15 residues. V was cut by 2 bases and J by 7 bases, with 17 bases left in between. Germline loops: CDR1 SGHNT, CDR2 YENEEA. CDR3: CASSLKDAGASGYTF. The CDR3 coding sequence is TGTGCCAGCAGCTTAAAAGATGCCGGTGCTAGTGGCTACACCTTC. Looking up the rest from reference TRBV11-3 and TRBJ1-2 gives the full variable domain: EAGVVQSPRYKIIEKKQPVAFWCNPISGHNTLYWYLQNLGQGPELLIRYENEEAVDDSQLPKDRFSAERLKGVDSTLKIQPAELGDSAVYLCASSLKDAGASGYTFGSGTRLTVV.

J is TRBJ1-5 and V is TRBV7-6; maybe TRBD1 (5 bases). The V end lost 1 base, the J end lost 3 bases, and 10 bases lay between the germline ends. The CDR3 is made up of 15 amino acids. CDR1 and CDR2 from the germline V gene are SGHVS and FNYEAQ. The CDR3 nucleotides read TGTGCCAGCAGCTTAGGTACGGGGCCCAATCAGCCCCAGCATTTT. Amino acids: CASSLGTGPNQPQHF.

DNA of the CDR3: TGCGCCAGCAGCTTGAGGACTAGCGGCCACGGTGAGCAGTTCTTC. Translation: CASSLRTSGHGEQFF. The chain has TRBV5-1 and TRBJ2-1; TRBD2 matches at 10 bases. This CDR3 spans 15 amino acids. V lost 1 base and J lost 9; bases outside the gene matches: 7. Germline V gene lookup returns CDR1 SGHRS and CDR2 YFSETQ.